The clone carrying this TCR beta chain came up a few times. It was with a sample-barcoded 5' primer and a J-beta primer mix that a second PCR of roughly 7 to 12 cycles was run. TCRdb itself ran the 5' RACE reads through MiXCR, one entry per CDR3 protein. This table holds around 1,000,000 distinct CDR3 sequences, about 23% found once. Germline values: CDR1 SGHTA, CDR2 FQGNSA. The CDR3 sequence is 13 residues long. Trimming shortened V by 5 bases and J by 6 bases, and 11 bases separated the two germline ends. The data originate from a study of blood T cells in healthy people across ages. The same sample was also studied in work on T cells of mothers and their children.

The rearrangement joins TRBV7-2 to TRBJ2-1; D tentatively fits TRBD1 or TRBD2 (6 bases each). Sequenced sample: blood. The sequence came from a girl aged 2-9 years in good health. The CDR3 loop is CASSRRGSNEQFF. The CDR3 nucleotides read TGTGCCAGCAGCCGGAGGGGGAGCAATGAGCAGTTCTTC.